The 10 T cell receptor beta chains listed next were all sequenced from one sample in a study of CD8 T cells in Susac syndrome. Roughly 0.5 to 1 ug RNA was reverse transcribed with random hexamers. Using its own MiXCR run on the immunoSEQ multiplex PCR reads, TCRdb lists one record per CDR3 protein. The table includes around 71,000 distinct CDR3 sequences, nearly 96% detected once. What was sequenced was CD4+ T cells from PBMCs. Receptors originate from a human donor with multiple sclerosis.

The chain couples TRBV20-1 to TRBJ1-1; D unclear. The CDR3 has 14 residues. Trimming took off 0 bases at V and 1 base at J, with 9 bases between the two ends. Germline CDR1 is DFQATT and CDR2 is SNEGSKA (reference sequence). The DNA for the CDR3 is TGCAGTGCTAGAGATTACACCACGAACACTGAAGCTTTCTTT. It translates to CSARDYTTNTEAFF.

This chain uses TRBV11-3 with TRBJ2-1; TRBD1 agrees at 8 bases. V lost 1 base to trimming and J lost 8 bases; unmatched junction nucleotides: 4. The germline CDR1 and CDR2 sequences are SGHNT and YENEEA. This CDR3 spans 14 amino acids. This chain's CDR3 is CASSLGHRGDEQFF. In DNA, the CDR3 is TGTGCCAGCAGCTTAGGTCACAGGGGGGATGAGCAGTTCTTC.

The chain recombines TRBV5-1 with TRBJ2-5; 7 bases map to TRBD1. The J segment lost 3 bases and the V segment lost 1 base, leaving 0 bases of the junction unmatched. Germline V lookup: CDR1 SGHRS, CDR2 YFSETQ. This CDR3 region has 13 residues. In DNA, the CDR3 is TGCGCCAGCAGCTTGACAGGGGAAGAGACCCAGTACTTC. This encodes CASSLTGEETQYF.

The gene calls are TRBV29-1 and TRBJ1-2; D not certain. Trimming cost V 3 bases and J 10 bases, with 6 bases left between them. The CDR3 has 9 amino acids. Germline V gene lookup returns CDR1 SQVTM and CDR2 ANQGSEA. Here the CDR3 reads CSVDGPYTF. Written as DNA, the CDR3 is TGCAGCGTTGATGGACCCTACACCTTC. The whole variable domain, filled in from reference TRBV29-1 and TRBJ1-2, reads SAVISQKPSRDICQRGTSLTIQCQVDSQVTMMFWYRQQPGQSLTLIATANQGSEATYESGFVIDKFPISRPNLTFSTLTVSNMSPEDSSIYLCSVDGPYTFGSGTRLTVV.

This chain joins TRBV19 and TRBJ1-1, with unresolved D. Trimming pared 4 bases from V and 6 bases from J, leaving 12 bases between. In germline, CDR1 is LNHDA, CDR2 SQIVND (reference sequence). The CDR3 is 13 residues long. Written as DNA, the CDR3 is TGTGCCAGTAGTACCATGGCCGAGTCTGAAGCTTTCTTT. Protein: CASSTMAESEAFF. Looking up the rest from reference TRBV19 and TRBJ1-1 gives the full variable domain: DGGITQSPKYLFRKEGQNVTLSCEQNLNHDAMYWYRQDPGQGLRLIYYSQIVNDFQKGDIAEGYSVSREKKESFPLTVTSAQKNPTAFYLCASSTMAESEAFFGQGTRLTVV.

V gene TRBV7-8 combines with J gene TRBJ2-7; the D is unclear. This CDR3 is built from 14 residues. Germline V gene sequence: CDR1 SGHVS, CDR2 FQNEAQ. V was cut by 5 bases and J by 0 bases, with 11 bases left in between. CDR3 loop: CASSPVYSSYEQYF. CDR3 DNA: TGTGCCAGCAGCCCAGTCTATAGCTCCTACGAGCAGTACTTC.

The genes are TRBV12-3 or TRBV12-4 and TRBJ2-5, with TRBD2 as a possible D gene (6 bases). V was trimmed by 11 bases and J by 1 base, leaving 14 bases between them. This CDR3 comprises 13 residues. The CDR3 here is CASTGVRQETQYF. The CDR3 DNA follows: TGTGCCTCCACGGGGGTTCGCCAAGAGACCCAGTACTTC.

This clonotype was detected only once. J is TRBJ2-7 and V is TRBV3-1; 8 bases map to TRBD1. This CDR3 is built from 15 residues. Germline V gene data show CDR1 as LGHDT and CDR2 as YNNKEL (reference sequence). Trimming took 5 bases from V and 6 from J; bases not matched to a gene: 12. The CDR3 DNA sequence: TGTGCCAGCAGCGTCCAACGGACAGGGATAAGCGAGCAGTACTTC. Residues: CASSVQRTGISEQYF.

This chain uses TRBV15 with TRBJ1-2; D unclear. From germline, CDR1 is LNHNV and CDR2 YYDKDF (reference sequence). Trimming shortened V by 3 bases and J by 4 bases, and 12 bases separated the two germline ends. The CDR3 is made up of 14 amino acids. The CDR3 DNA follows: TGTGCCACCAGCAGTTCTTCCCCCGTCTATGGCTACACCTTC. Translation gives CATSSSSPVYGYTF.

The chain combines TRBV3-1 with TRBJ2-3; 9 bases line up with TRBD2. CDR3 length: 16 residues. The junction had 7 bases not matched to a gene; V was cut back by 1 base and J by 5 bases. CDR1 is LGHDT, CDR2 YNNKEL, per germline (reference sequence). CDR3 in amino acids: CASSQVGGGVGDTQYF. The CDR3 bases are TGTGCCAGCAGCCAAGTAGGCGGGGGGGTTGGAGATACGCAGTATTTT.